One and the same sample provided the 19 T cell receptor beta chains below, sequenced in a study of blood T cell repertoires in COVID-19. Clones were read by immunoSEQ multiplex PCR, and TCRdb kept only the in-frame ones, dropping some. The data hold more than 300,000 clones, with around 92% observed a single time. The sample consisted of peripheral blood. Receptor source: a woman aged 25 to 39 with COVID-19, enrolled during active disease.

This clone was seen a few times. This chain links TRBV18 with TRBJ1-2, with unresolved D. Trimming cost V 4 bases and J 5 bases, with 17 bases left between them. There are 15 residues in the CDR3. CDR1 and CDR2 from the germline V gene are KGHSH and LQKENI. As DNA, the CDR3 is TGTGCCAGCTCACTTGGACGGACGGAGGAGTATGGCTACACCTTC. This sequence encodes CASSLGRTEEYGYTF.

This chain joins TRBV19 and TRBJ1-1; D uncertain. CDR1 and CDR2 (germline): LNHDA, SQIVND (reference sequence). This CDR3 has 16 amino acids. V lost 1 base and J 3 bases, leaving 15 bases between the germline ends. The CDR3 DNA reads as TGTGCCAGTAGTATAGCACTATTACCATGGGACACTGAAGCTTTCTTT. Protein product: CASSIALLPWDTEAFF. The entire variable domain, with the rest obtained from reference TRBV19 and TRBJ1-1, is as follows: DGGITQSPKYLFRKEGQNVTLSCEQNLNHDAMYWYRQDPGQGLRLIYYSQIVNDFQKGDIAEGYSVSREKKESFPLTVTSAQKNPTAFYLCASSIALLPWDTEAFFGQGTRLTVV.

The chain's CDR3 is CASSQLDRAGYTF. Written as DNA, the CDR3 is TGTGCCAGCAGCCAACTAGACAGGGCTGGCTACACCTTC. The chain combines TRBV3-1 (or the pseudogene TRBV3-2) with TRBJ1-2; 7 nucleotides line up with TRBD1. The trim removed 2 bases at V and 7 bases at J, leaving 4 bases unmatched. Germline V gene data show CDR1 as LGHDT and CDR2 as YNNKEL (reference sequence). The CDR3 has 13 amino acids.

There are a few counts of this clone. The chain carries TRBV4-3 and TRBJ2-3; 11 bases agree with TRBD1. Germline lookup yields CDR1 LGHNA and CDR2 YSLEER. The CDR3 has 17 amino acids. The V and J ends lost 2 bases and 0 bases, in that order; junction bases with no gene match: 4. CDR3 protein: CASSQRGQGASTDTQYF. The CDR3 nucleotides are TGCGCCAGCAGCCAACGAGGACAGGGGGCTAGCACAGATACGCAGTATTTT.

This clone was observed once. The chain employs TRBV12-3 or TRBV12-4 and TRBJ1-3; no clear D. Trimming left V 5 bases short and J 4 bases short, with 9 bases between. The CDR3 totals 13 residues. The DNA of the CDR3 is TGTGCCAGCAGTCCGCAGGCGGGAAACACCATATATTTT. This translates into CASSPQAGNTIYF.

The chain carries TRBV5-6 and TRBJ2-2; 14 bases are shared with TRBD2. The V gene's germline CDR1 is SGHDT and CDR2 YYEEEE. The V segment lost 0 bases and the J segment 7 bases; nucleotides outside the gene matches: 11. This CDR3 comprises 19 residues. CDR3 loop: CASSLAAGLAGGDNGELFF. The CDR3 DNA reads TGTGCCAGCAGCTTGGCCGCCGGACTAGCGGGGGGAGATAACGGGGAGCTGTTTTTT. The full variable domain, completed using reference TRBV5-6 and TRBJ2-2, is DAGVTQSPTHLIKTRGQQVTLRCSPKSGHDTVSWYQQALGQGPQFIFQYYEEEERQRGNFPDRFSGHQFPNYSSELNVNALLLGDSALYLCASSLAAGLAGGDNGELFFGEGSRLTVL.

The rearrangement links TRBV9 to TRBJ1-5; 10 bases are shared with TRBD1. The V and J ends lost 3 bases and 8 bases, in that order; junction bases with no gene match: 8. Per the germline V gene, CDR1 is SGDLS and CDR2 is YYNGEE. This CDR3 is 15 amino acids long. The CDR3 protein is CASSGDDRGLEPQHF. In DNA, the CDR3 is TGTGCCAGCAGCGGCGACGACAGGGGGCTGGAGCCCCAGCATTTT. Full variable domain (missing parts from reference TRBV9 and TRBJ1-5): DSGVTQTPKHLITATGQRVTLRCSPRSGDLSVYWYQQSLDQGLQFLIQYYNGEERAKGNILERFSAQQFPDLHSELNLSSLELGDSALYFCASSGDDRGLEPQHFGDGTRLSIL.

The rearrangement joins TRBV2 to TRBJ2-7, with D hard to call. Germline lookup yields CDR1 SNHLY and CDR2 FYNNEI. The CDR3 has 13 amino acids. The ends were cut back, 8 bases at V and 3 bases at J, with 14 bases in the middle. The CDR3 reads CASGPGKNYEQYF. The CDR3 coding sequence is TGTGCCAGCGGTCCAGGCAAAAACTACGAGCAGTACTTC.

This sequence joins TRBV19 and TRBJ1-2; D is ambiguous. Looked up from germline, CDR1 is LNHDA and CDR2 is SQIVND (reference sequence). This CDR3 region has 12 residues. Deletions cut 5 bases from V and 8 bases from J, with 12 bases between. The CDR3 loop reads CASSVGGLGYTF. DNA of the CDR3: TGTGCCAGTAGTGTCGGCGGTCTGGGCTACACCTTC.

The chain's CDR3 is CASSYREGAFF. DNA for the CDR3: TGTGCCAGCAGTTACAGGGAGGGAGCTTTCTTT. V is TRBV12-3 or TRBV12-4 and J is TRBJ1-1, with a possible D match to TRBD1 (6 bases). The CDR3 is made up of 11 amino acids. V shed 4 bases and J shed 10 bases, with 10 bases lying between them.

V usage is TRBV6-6 and J usage is TRBJ2-5, with 7 bases that match TRBD1. The junction had 3 bases not matched to a gene; V was cut back by 5 bases and J by 6 bases. CDR3 length: 12 residues. From germline, CDR1 is MNHNY and CDR2 SVGAGI (reference sequence). DNA for the CDR3: TGTGCCAGCAGTCGGGACAGAAAGACCCAGTACTTC. It is translated as CASSRDRKTQYF.

The J gene is TRBJ1-1, the V gene TRBV19; a possible D gene is TRBD1 (6 bases). The CDR3 has 14 amino acids. The V and J ends lost 7 bases and 4 bases respectively, with 16 bases between them. CDR1 LNHDA and CDR2 SQIVND come from the germline V gene (reference sequence). CDR3 bases: TGTGCCAGTAATGAGGGGGAAATAAGCACTGAAGCTTTCTTT. Residues: CASNEGEISTEAFF.

The chain employs TRBV25-1 and TRBJ2-7; D is unclear. CDR3 size: 11 residues. Germline V gene sequence: CDR1 MGHDK, CDR2 SYGVNS. Deletions cut 3 bases from V and 4 bases from J, with 4 bases between. CDR3: CASSDAYEQYV. DNA of the CDR3: TGTGCCAGCAGTGACGCGTACGAGCAGTACGTC.

The chain employs TRBV7-2 and TRBJ2-2; TRBD2 matches at 7 bases. J gave up 4 bases and V 3 bases, and 5 bases lay outside the gene matches. Germline CDR1 is SGHTA and CDR2 is FQGNSA. CDR3 size: 15 residues. The CDR3 reads CASSLGTTSTGELFF. The CDR3 nucleotides read TGTGCCAGCAGCTTGGGGACTACCAGCACCGGGGAGCTGTTTTTT. The entire variable domain, with the rest obtained from reference TRBV7-2 and TRBJ2-2, is as follows: GAGVSQSPSNKVTEKGKDVELRCDPISGHTALYWYRQSLGQGLEFLIYFQGNSAPDKSGLPSDRFSAERTGGSVSTLTIQRTQQEDSAVYLCASSLGTTSTGELFFGEGSRLTVL.

The CDR3: CASSSTLGLAGGLAKNIQYF. The CDR3 DNA is TGTGCCAGCAGCTCGACCCTGGGACTAGCGGGGGGGCTAGCCAAAAACATTCAGTACTTC. The rearrangement links TRBV13 to TRBJ2-4; 16 bases fit TRBD2. Germline values: CDR1 PRHDT, CDR2 FYEKMQ (reference sequence). V lost 4 bases to trimming and J lost 0 bases; unmatched junction nucleotides: 9. The CDR3 is 20 residues long.

The J gene is TRBJ1-2, the V gene TRBV7-2, with a tentative D call TRBD1 (5 bases). The CDR3 is 14 residues long. The germline gives CDR1 SGHTA, CDR2 FQGNSA. Trimming stripped 6 bases from V and 0 bases from J, with 11 bases between. The CDR3 loop is CASRRRETNYGYTF. The CDR3 nucleotides read TGTGCCAGCAGGCGCAGGGAAACTAACTATGGCTACACCTTC.

V is TRBV30 and J is TRBJ1-1; 9 nucleotides match TRBD1. CDR1 is GTSNPN, CDR2 SVGIG, per germline (reference sequence). The V gene end was trimmed by 4 bases and the J gene end by 0 bases; junction bases not matched to a gene: 6. This CDR3 region has 15 residues. Here the CDR3 DNA reads TGTGCCTGGAAGGCGGACAGGGGTTTGAACACTGAAGCTTTCTTT. It translates to CAWKADRGLNTEAFF.

V is TRBV7-9 and J is TRBJ2-7; D is undetermined. Trimming stripped 8 bases from V and 2 bases from J, with 7 bases between. The germline V gene encodes CDR1 SEHNR and CDR2 FQNEAQ (reference sequence). The CDR3 has 11 residues. In DNA form, the CDR3 reads TGTGCCAGCGGGCAAACCTACGAGCAGTACGTC. This codes for CASGQTYEQYV.

J is TRBJ1-6 and V is TRBV9, with D unresolved. The CDR3 extends over 15 amino acids. Trimming stripped 0 bases from V and 6 bases from J, with 10 bases between. The germline V gene has CDR1 SGDLS and CDR2 YYNGEE. Here the CDR3 reads CASSVALSGNSPLHF. CDR3 in DNA: TGTGCCAGCAGCGTAGCTTTATCGGGTAATTCACCCCTCCACTTT.